The 19 T cell receptor beta chains below were found in one sample sequenced in a study of blood T cells in healthy people across ages. A J-beta primer mix and a sample-barcoded 5' primer were used in a second PCR of roughly 7 to 12 cycles. TCRdb re-derived calls from the 5' RACE reads in MiXCR, one entry per CDR3 protein. The table shows about 1.7 million distinct CDR3 sequences, with approximately 30% occurring only once. The sequencing input was blood. These receptors came from a woman aged 25 to 39 in good health.

A note on this clonotype: This may be a read error: a much more frequent sequence differs by one nucleotide. This sequence joins TRBV6-5 and TRBJ1-2; TRBD1 might be the D (5 bases). The V gene's germline CDR1 is MNHEY and CDR2 SVGAGI. The CDR3 is 16 amino acids. V dropped 5 bases and J dropped 4 bases, with 20 bases sitting between them. The CDR3 here is CASSTLDGGRGYGYTF. The CDR3, as DNA: TGTGCCAGCAGTACTCTCGACGGGGGACGGGGCTATGGCTACACCTTC.

There are many counts of this clonotype. This chain joins TRBV7-2 and TRBJ2-1, with a weak D call TRBD2 (5 bases). Germline V gives CDR1 SGHTA, CDR2 FQGNSA. This CDR3 contains 15 residues. The germline V and J ends were trimmed by 1 base and 4 bases, with 11 bases remaining between them. CDR3 in amino acids: CASSLVAGLYNEQFF. The CDR3 coding sequence is TGTGCCAGCAGCTTAGTAGCAGGACTGTACAATGAGCAGTTCTTC.

The V gene is TRBV30, the J gene TRBJ2-1, with 13 bases fitting TRBD2. CDR1 and CDR2 (germline): GTSNPN, SVGIG (reference sequence). V was clipped by 3 bases and J by 10 bases; unmatched bases: 9. This CDR3 is 15 amino acids long. The CDR3 loop is CAWSGTSGVTGEQFF. Written as DNA, the CDR3 is TGTGCCTGGAGCGGGACTAGCGGGGTCACGGGGGAGCAGTTCTTC.

This chain links TRBV20-1 with TRBJ1-5; D might be TRBD1 (5 bases). Germline V gives CDR1 DFQATT, CDR2 SNEGSKA (reference sequence). This CDR3 has 14 amino acids. With 5 bases removed from V and 7 bases from J, the gap between germline ends came to 18 bases. This CDR3 is CSAGRTGGGQPQHF. The CDR3 DNA follows: TGCAGTGCTGGGAGGACTGGGGGAGGGCAGCCCCAGCATTTT.

The table lists this clonotype with a few counts. The V and J genes are TRBV19 and TRBJ2-1; D remains ambiguous. The CDR3 spans 15 residues. Germline lookup yields CDR1 LNHDA and CDR2 SQIVND (reference sequence). V lost 3 bases and J lost 0, with 9 bases in between. The CDR3 DNA follows: TGTGCCAGTAGTATTATTCGGAGCTCCTACAATGAGCAGTTCTTC. Its protein is CASSIIRSSYNEQFF.

This clonotype was seen ten or more times. The CDR3 spells CSARTRTGIYGYTF. In DNA form, the CDR3 reads TGCAGTGCGAGGACCAGGACAGGGATCTATGGCTACACCTTC. The chain couples TRBV20-1 to TRBJ1-2, with TRBD1 identical over 8 bases. The CDR3 has 14 amino acids. Losses at the gene ends were 6 bases for V and 4 bases for J; bases not matched to a gene: 10. Germline assignment: CDR1 DFQATT and CDR2 SNEGSKA (reference sequence).

This rearrangement joins TRBV24-1 to TRBJ2-5; TRBD1 is a possible D gene (6 bases). The CDR3 spans 13 residues. The V gene's germline CDR1 is KGHDR and CDR2 SFDVKD. Deletions cut 9 bases from V and 11 bases from J, with 21 bases between. CDR3 loop: CATAGEFLNEQYF. The CDR3 DNA follows: TGTGCCACCGCAGGGGAATTCCTCAATGAGCAGTACTTC.

This chain joins TRBV4-3 and TRBJ2-5; TRBD2 aligns across 11 bases. CDR1 and CDR2 from the germline V gene are LGHNA and YSLEER. This CDR3 contains 15 residues. The V gene end was trimmed by 5 bases and the J gene end by 11 bases; junction bases not matched to a gene: 13. CDR3 sequence reads: CASSSTSGTWNEQYF. CDR3 DNA sequence: TGCGCCAGCAGCTCGACTAGCGGGACTTGGAATGAGCAGTACTTC.

This clonotype was recorded a few times. V usage is TRBV12-3 or TRBV12-4 and J usage is TRBJ2-3; weak D call: TRBD2 (6 bases). The V end was cut by 6 bases, the J end by 0 bases, with 13 bases between. This CDR3 is 15 amino acids long. For the CDR3, the DNA is TGTGCCAGCAGAATTAGCGGAGCTAGCACAGATACGCAGTATTTT. Residues: CASRISGASTDTQYF.

This clonotype occurred many times. This sequence joins TRBV20-1 and TRBJ2-5, with D hard to call. Germline lookup yields CDR1 DFQATT and CDR2 SNEGSKA (reference sequence). The CDR3 totals 12 residues. Between the trimmed V and J ends, which lost 5 bases and 2 bases, there was a span of 9 bases. CDR3 sequence reads: CSALDLQETQYF. The CDR3 DNA is TGCAGTGCTCTCGACTTGCAAGAGACCCAGTACTTC.

This clonotype was observed a few times. This chain links TRBV20-1 with TRBJ2-1; tentatively, D is TRBD1 (5 bases). CDR1 and CDR2 (germline): DFQATT, SNEGSKA (reference sequence). The CDR3 has 16 amino acids. V was cut by 3 bases and J by 3 bases, with 18 bases left in between. CDR3 amino acids: CSASLSQGWLYNEQFF. For the CDR3, the DNA is TGCAGTGCTAGCTTAAGTCAGGGCTGGCTCTACAATGAGCAGTTCTTC.

This clonotype was picked up many times. This rearrangement joins TRBV5-1 to TRBJ2-7, with D unresolved. The CDR3 has 14 amino acids. Germline-derived CDR1 and CDR2 are SGHRS and YFSETQ. V dropped 1 base and J dropped 5 bases, with 13 bases sitting between them. The CDR3 sequence: CASSLTDVLHEQYF. The CDR3 DNA sequence: TGCGCCAGCAGCTTGACCGACGTTCTTCACGAGCAGTACTTC.

The V gene is TRBV28, the J gene TRBJ1-6, with 9 positions matching TRBD1. CDR1 MDHEN and CDR2 SYDVKM come from the germline V gene. The trim removed 5 bases at V and 9 bases at J, leaving 14 bases unmatched. The CDR3 runs to 17 residues. CDR3 amino acids: CASSPTGGGLPISPLHF. The CDR3 nucleotides are TGTGCCAGCAGTCCTACAGGGGGCGGATTACCCATTTCACCCCTCCACTTT.

The J gene is TRBJ2-7, the V gene TRBV5-4; 11 bases are shared with TRBD2. Germline CDR1 is SGHNT and CDR2 is YYREEE (reference sequence). With 4 bases clipped from V and 4 bases from J, the junction kept 10 bases outside the gene matches. There are 16 residues in the CDR3. The CDR3 loop reads CASSQGGLADEYEQYF. The CDR3 nucleotides are TGTGCCAGCAGCCAGGGGGGACTAGCGGACGAATACGAGCAGTACTTC.

The chain employs TRBV5-1 and TRBJ1-2, with 8 bases identical to TRBD1. Germline CDR1 and CDR2: SGHRS and YFSETQ. Losses at the gene ends were 1 base for V and 7 bases for J; bases not matched to a gene: 6. This CDR3 spans 14 amino acids. The CDR3 nucleotides read TGCGCCAGCAGCTTGTTCACAGGGGGAGGTGGCTACACCTTC. The encoded protein is CASSLFTGGGGYTF. The full variable domain, with the rest looked up from reference TRBV5-1 and TRBJ1-2, is KAGVTQTPRYLIKTRGQQVTLSCSPISGHRSVSWYQQTPGQGLQFLFEYFSETQRNKGNFPGRFSGRQFSNSRSEMNVSTLELGDSALYLCASSLFTGGGGYTFGSGTRLTVV.

This clonotype was found many times. The gene calls are TRBV10-3 and TRBJ2-7, with TRBD1 matching 7 bases. Germline V gives CDR1 ENHRY, CDR2 SYGVKD. The CDR3 consists of 12 residues. V trimming: 10 bases; J trimming: 2 bases; junction bases outside the gene matches: 5. CDR3 coding DNA: TGTGCCACCGGACAGGAGCCCTACGAGCAGTACTTC. As protein: CATGQEPYEQYF.

The rearrangement links TRBV27 to TRBJ2-3; 7 bases match TRBD1. The CDR3 spans 13 residues. After removal of 10 bases from V and 5 bases from J, the junction contained 9 bases not matched to a gene. Germline V lookup: CDR1 MNHEY, CDR2 SMNVEV (reference sequence). The CDR3 loop is CATRGSVIDTQYF. The CDR3 region has the DNA TGTGCCACCAGGGGGTCTGTTATAGATACGCAGTATTTT.

In this sample, this clonotype turned up a few times. The chain recombines TRBV7-9 with TRBJ1-2; possibly TRBD1 for D (5 bases). Germline lookup yields CDR1 SEHNR and CDR2 FQNEAQ (reference sequence). The V gene lost 4 bases and the J gene lost 3 bases, with 12 bases spanning the gap. This CDR3 is built from 14 residues. CDR3 in amino acids: CASSSLLGDYGYTF. As DNA, the CDR3 is TGTGCCAGCAGCTCTCTGCTGGGGGACTATGGCTACACCTTC.

This clonotype was counted many times. The genes are TRBV5-1 and TRBJ2-7; a weak D match, TRBD2 (5 bases). CDR3 size: 14 residues. Trimming shortened V by 7 bases and J by 3 bases, and 17 bases separated the two germline ends. In germline, CDR1 is SGHRS, CDR2 YFSETQ. CDR3 nucleotide sequence: TGCGCCAGCTGCCTAGCAGAACCAGGCTACGAGCAGTACTTC. The encoded protein is CASCLAEPGYEQYF.